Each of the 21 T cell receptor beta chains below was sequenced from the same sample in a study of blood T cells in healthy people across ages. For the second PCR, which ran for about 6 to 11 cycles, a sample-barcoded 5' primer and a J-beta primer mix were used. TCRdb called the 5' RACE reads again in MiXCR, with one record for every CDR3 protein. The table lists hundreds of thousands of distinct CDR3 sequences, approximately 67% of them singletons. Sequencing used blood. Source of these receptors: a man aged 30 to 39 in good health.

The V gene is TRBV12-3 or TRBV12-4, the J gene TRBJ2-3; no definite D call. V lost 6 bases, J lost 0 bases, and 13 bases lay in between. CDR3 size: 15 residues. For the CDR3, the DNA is TGTGCCAGCAGGAGGACGGCACTTAGCACAGATACGCAGTATTTT. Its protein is CASRRTALSTDTQYF.

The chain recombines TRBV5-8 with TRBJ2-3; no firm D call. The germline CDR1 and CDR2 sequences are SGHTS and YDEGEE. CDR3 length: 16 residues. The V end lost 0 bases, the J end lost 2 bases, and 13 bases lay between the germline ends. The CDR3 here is CASSLAFGSVTDTQYF. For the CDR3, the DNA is TGTGCCAGCAGCTTGGCCTTTGGCAGCGTCACAGATACGCAGTATTTT. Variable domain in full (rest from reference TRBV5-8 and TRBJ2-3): EAGVTQSPTHLIKTRGQQATLRCSPISGHTSVYWYQQALGLGLQFLLWYDEGEERNRGNFPPRFSGRQFPNYSSELNVNALELEDSALYLCASSLAFGSVTDTQYFGPGTRLTVL.

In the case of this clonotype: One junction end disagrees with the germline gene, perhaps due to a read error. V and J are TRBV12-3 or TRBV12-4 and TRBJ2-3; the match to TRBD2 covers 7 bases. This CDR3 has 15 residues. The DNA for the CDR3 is TGTGCCAGCAGCTTAGGGAGGGGCCGCACAGATACGCAGTATTTT. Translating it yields CASSLGRGRTDTQYF.

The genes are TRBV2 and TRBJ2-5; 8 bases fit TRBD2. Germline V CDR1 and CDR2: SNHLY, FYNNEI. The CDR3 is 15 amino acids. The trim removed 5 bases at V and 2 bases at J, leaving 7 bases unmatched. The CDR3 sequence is CASSTERGRQETQYF. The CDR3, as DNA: TGTGCCAGCAGTACCGAGCGGGGGAGACAAGAGACCCAGTACTTC.

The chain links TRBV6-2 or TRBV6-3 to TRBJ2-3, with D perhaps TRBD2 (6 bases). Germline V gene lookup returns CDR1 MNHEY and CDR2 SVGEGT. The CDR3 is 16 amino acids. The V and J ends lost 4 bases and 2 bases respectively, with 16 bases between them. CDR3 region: CASSSVAEAYTDTQYF. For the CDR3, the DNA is TGTGCCAGCAGTTCAGTAGCGGAGGCTTACACAGATACGCAGTATTTT.

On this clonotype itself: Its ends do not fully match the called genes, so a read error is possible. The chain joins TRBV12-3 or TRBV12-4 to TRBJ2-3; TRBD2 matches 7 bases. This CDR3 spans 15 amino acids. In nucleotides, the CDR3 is TGTGCCAGCAGGGACGTAGGACTAGTCGAAGATATGCAGTATTTT. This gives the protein CASRDVGLVEDMQYF.

The CDR3 loop is CASSAGQLFNEKLFF. The CDR3 DNA reads TGTGCCAGCAGCGCGGGACAGCTCTTTAATGAAAAACTGTTTTTT. V and J are TRBV9 and TRBJ1-4; the match to TRBD1 covers 7 bases. Germline lookup yields CDR1 SGDLS and CDR2 YYNGEE. This CDR3 has 15 amino acids. The junction had 6 bases not matched to a gene; V was cut back by 3 bases and J by 4 bases.

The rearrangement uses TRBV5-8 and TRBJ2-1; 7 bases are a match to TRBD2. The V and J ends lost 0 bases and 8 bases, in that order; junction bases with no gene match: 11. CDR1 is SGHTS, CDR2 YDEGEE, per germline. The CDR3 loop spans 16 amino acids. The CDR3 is CASSLALASREDEQFF. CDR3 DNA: TGTGCCAGCAGCTTGGCCCTGGCTAGCCGGGAGGATGAGCAGTTCTTC. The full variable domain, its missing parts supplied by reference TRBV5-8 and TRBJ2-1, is EAGVTQSPTHLIKTRGQQATLRCSPISGHTSVYWYQQALGLGLQFLLWYDEGEERNRGNFPPRFSGRQFPNYSSELNVNALELEDSALYLCASSLALASREDEQFFGPGTRLTVL.

The CDR3 loop is CASSYHGTGPGNEQFF. The CDR3 DNA is TGTGCCAGCAGCTACCATGGGACGGGGCCCGGAAATGAGCAGTTCTTC. The chain joins TRBV13 to TRBJ2-1, with D perhaps matching TRBD1 or TRBD2 (5 bases each). Trimming removed 4 bases at V and 7 bases at J, with 20 bases between. The CDR3 has 16 amino acids. The germline V gene has CDR1 PRHDT and CDR2 FYEKMQ (reference sequence).

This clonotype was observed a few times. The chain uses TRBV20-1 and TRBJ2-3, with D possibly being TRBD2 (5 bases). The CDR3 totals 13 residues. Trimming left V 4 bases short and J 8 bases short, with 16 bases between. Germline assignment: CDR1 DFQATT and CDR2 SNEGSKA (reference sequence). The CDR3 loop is CSATKERAGTQYF. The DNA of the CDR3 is TGCAGTGCTACCAAAGAGAGGGCCGGTACGCAGTATTTT.

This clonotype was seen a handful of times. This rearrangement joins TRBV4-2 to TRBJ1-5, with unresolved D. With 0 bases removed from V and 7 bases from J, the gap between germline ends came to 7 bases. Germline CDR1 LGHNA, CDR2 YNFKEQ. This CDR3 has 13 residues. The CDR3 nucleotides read TGTGCCAGCAGCCAAGATTTGGGGCAGCCCCAGCATTTT. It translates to CASSQDLGQPQHF.

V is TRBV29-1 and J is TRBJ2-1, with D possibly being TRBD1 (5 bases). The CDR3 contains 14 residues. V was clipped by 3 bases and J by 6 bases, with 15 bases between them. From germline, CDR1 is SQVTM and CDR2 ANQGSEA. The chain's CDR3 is CSVEWAGQGNEQFF. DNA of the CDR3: TGCAGCGTTGAGTGGGCAGGGCAGGGCAATGAGCAGTTCTTC.

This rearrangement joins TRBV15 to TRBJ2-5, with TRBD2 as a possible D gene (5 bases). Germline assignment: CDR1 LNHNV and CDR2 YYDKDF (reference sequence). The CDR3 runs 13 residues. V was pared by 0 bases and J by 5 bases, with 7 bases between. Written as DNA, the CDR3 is TGTGCCACCAGCAGAGATCAGCGGGAGACCCAGTACTTC. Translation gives CATSRDQRETQYF.

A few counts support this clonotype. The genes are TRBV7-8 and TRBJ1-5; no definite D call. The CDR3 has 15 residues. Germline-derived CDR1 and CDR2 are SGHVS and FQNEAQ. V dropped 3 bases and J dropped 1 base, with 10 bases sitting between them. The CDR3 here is CASSLGRRSNQPQHF. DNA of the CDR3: TGTGCCAGCAGCTTGGGCAGGAGGAGCAATCAGCCCCAGCATTTT.

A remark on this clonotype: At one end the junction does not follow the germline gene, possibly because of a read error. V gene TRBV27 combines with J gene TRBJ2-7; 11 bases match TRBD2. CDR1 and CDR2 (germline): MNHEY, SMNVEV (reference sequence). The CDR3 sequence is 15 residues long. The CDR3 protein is CAGSSRLAGSYEQYF. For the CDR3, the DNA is TGTGCCGGCAGTTCAAGACTAGCGGGGAGCTACGAGCAGTACTTC.

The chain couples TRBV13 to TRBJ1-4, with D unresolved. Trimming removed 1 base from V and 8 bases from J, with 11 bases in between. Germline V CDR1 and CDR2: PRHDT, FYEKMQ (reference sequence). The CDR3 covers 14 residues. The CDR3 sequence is CASSLEGGGEKLFF. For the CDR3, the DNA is TGTGCCAGCAGCTTAGAGGGCGGCGGAGAAAAACTGTTTTTT.

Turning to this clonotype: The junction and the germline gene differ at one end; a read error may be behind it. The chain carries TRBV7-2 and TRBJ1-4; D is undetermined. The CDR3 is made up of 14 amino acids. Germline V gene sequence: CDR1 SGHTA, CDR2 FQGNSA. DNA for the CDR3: TGTGCCAGCACGGCCCGGGCCTCTTCGGAAAGACTGTTTTTT. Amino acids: CASTARASSERLFF.

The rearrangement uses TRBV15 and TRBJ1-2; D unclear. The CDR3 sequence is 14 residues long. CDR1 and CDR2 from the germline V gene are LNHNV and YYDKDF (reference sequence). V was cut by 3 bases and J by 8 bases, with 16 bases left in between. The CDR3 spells CATSSGDKRVGYTF. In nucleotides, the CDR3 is TGTGCCACCAGCAGCGGGGATAAGCGCGTGGGCTACACCTTC.

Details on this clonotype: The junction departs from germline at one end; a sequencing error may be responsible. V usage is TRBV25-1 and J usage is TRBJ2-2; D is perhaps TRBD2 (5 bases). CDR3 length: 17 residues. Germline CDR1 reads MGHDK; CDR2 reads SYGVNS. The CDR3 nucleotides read TGTGCCAGCAGTGGCCACGTCGGGCACCTGAACACCGGGGAGCCGTTTTTT. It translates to CASSGHVGHLNTGEPFF.

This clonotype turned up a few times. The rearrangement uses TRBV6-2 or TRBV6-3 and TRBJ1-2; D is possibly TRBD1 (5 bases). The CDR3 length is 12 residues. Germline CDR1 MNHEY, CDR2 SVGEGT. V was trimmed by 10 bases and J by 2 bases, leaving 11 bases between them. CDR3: CATETGNYGYTF. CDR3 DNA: TGTGCCACGGAAACAGGAAACTATGGCTACACCTTC.

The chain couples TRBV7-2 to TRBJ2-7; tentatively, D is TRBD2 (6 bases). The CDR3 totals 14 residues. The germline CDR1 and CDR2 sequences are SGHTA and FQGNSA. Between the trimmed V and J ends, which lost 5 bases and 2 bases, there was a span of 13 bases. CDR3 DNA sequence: TGTGCCAGCAGCACACCGGGGGTCCCCTACGAGCAGTACTTC. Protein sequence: CASSTPGVPYEQYF.